The 5 T cell receptor beta chains reported below all come from one sample, sequenced in a study of T-cell reconstitution after alpha-beta-depleted transplantation in children. Unique molecular identifiers featured in how the TCRbeta library was prepared. TCRdb ran MiXCR on the PCR reads and lists one entry per CDR3 protein. The repertoire holds 500,000 or so distinct CDR3 sequences, with 9.5% to 12% as singletons. Sequencing used PBMCs, mostly from graft donor cells, obtained 180 days after TCRalphabeta/CD19-depleted stem cell transplant. These receptors were collected from a female patient aged 2-15 years who had a stem cell transplant for aplastic anemia, so the T cells may come from the graft donor.

This clonotype was counted a few times. The J gene is TRBJ2-7, the V gene TRBV11-2, with TRBD1 matching over 7 bases. V shed 1 base, J shed 6 bases, and the junction held 9 bases outside the gene matches. The CDR3 length is 15 residues. Germline V CDR1 and CDR2: SGHAT, FQNNGV. The CDR3 protein is CASSLAKGALGEQYF. The CDR3 nucleotides read TGTGCCAGCAGCTTAGCGAAGGGGGCGCTGGGCGAGCAGTACTTC.

There are many counts of this clonotype. CDR3 in amino acids: CASSLRGAYNEQFF. DNA of the CDR3: TGTGCCAGCAGCCTGCGGGGTGCCTACAATGAGCAGTTCTTC. The V call is TRBV6-2 or TRBV6-3, the J call TRBJ2-1; a possible D gene is TRBD2 (6 bases). Trimming took 6 bases from V and 2 from J, leaving 11 bases between them. This CDR3 region has 14 residues. Germline V gene lookup returns CDR1 MNHEY and CDR2 SVGEGT.

V and J are TRBV7-2 and TRBJ2-5, with D perhaps matching TRBD1 or TRBD2 (5 bases each). With 5 bases removed from V and 2 bases from J, the gap between germline ends came to 15 bases. Germline-derived CDR1 and CDR2 are SGHTA and FQGNSA. CDR3 length: 15 residues. For the CDR3, the DNA is TGTGCCAGCAGCCCTAGCCCCGACAGACAAGAGACCCAGTACTTC. Protein sequence: CASSPSPDRQETQYF.

For the CDR3, the DNA is TGCGCCACCGAAGCCCGGGACAACAATCAGCCCCAGCATTTT. Residues: CATEARDNNQPQHF. The V gene is TRBV5-1, the J gene TRBJ1-5; possible D gene TRBD1, 6 bases. Trimming shortened V by 9 bases and J by 3 bases, and 16 bases separated the two germline ends. Germline CDR1 is SGHRS and CDR2 is YFSETQ. This CDR3 region has 14 residues. Full variable domain (rest looked up from reference TRBV5-1 and TRBJ1-5): KAGVTQTPRYLIKTRGQQVTLSCSPISGHRSVSWYQQTPGQGLQFLFEYFSETQRNKGNFPGRFSGRQFSNSRSEMNVSTLELGDSALYLCATEARDNNQPQHFGDGTRLSIL.

This chain joins TRBV7-9 and TRBJ1-1; 11 nucleotides agree with TRBD1. Germline CDR1 reads SEHNR; CDR2 reads FQNEAQ (reference sequence). The CDR3 sequence is 16 residues long. V lost 5 bases to trimming and J lost 9 bases; unmatched junction nucleotides: 14. Here the CDR3 reads CASSRWDRGGPLKAFF. The CDR3 DNA reads TGTGCCAGCAGCCGATGGGACAGGGGGGGCCCCCTAAAAGCTTTCTTT.